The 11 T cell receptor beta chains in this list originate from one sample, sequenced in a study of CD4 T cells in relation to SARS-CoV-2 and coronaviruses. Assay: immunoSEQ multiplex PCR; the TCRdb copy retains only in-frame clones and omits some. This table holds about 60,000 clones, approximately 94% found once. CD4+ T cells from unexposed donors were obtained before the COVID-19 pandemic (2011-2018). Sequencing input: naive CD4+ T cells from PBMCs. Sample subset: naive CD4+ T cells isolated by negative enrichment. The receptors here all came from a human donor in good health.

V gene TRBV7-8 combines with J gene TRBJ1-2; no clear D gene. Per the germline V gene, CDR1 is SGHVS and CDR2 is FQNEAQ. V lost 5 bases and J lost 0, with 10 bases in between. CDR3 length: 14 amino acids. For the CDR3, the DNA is TGTGCCAGCAGCCATCCGGGAGCTAACTATGGCTACACCTTC. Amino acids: CASSHPGANYGYTF.

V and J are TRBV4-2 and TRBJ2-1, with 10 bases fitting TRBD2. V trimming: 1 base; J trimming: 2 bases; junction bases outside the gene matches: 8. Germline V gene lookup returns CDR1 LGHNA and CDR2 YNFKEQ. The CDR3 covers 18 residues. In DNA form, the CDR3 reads TGTGCCAGCAGCCAAGGGCTAGCGGGAGTGGGGGCCTACAATGAGCAGTTCTTC. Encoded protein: CASSQGLAGVGAYNEQFF.

The CDR3: CASQKEGAEAFF. As DNA, the CDR3 is TGTGCCAGCCAAAAGGAAGGCGCTGAAGCTTTCTTT. This sequence joins TRBV21-1 and TRBJ1-1. TRBV21-1 is tagged as a pseudogene. The CDR3 extends over 12 amino acids.

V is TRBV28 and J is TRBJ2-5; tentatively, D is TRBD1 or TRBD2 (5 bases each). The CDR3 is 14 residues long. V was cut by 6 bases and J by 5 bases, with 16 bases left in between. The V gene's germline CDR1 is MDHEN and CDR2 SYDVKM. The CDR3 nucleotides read TGTGCCAGCAGCCTCCGGGGCCGTGTTGAGACCCAGTACTTC. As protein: CASSLRGRVETQYF.

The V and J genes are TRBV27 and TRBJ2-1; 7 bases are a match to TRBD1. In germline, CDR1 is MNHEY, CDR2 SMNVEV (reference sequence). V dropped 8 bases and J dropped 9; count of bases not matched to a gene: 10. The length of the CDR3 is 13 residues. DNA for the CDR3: TGTGCCAGCGACAGGGTTAATATGGGTGAGCAGTTCTTC. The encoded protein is CASDRVNMGEQFF.

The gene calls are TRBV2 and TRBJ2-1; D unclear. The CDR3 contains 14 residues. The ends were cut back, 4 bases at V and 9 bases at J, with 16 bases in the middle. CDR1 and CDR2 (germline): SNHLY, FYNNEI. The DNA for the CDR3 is TGTGCCAGCAGTGTGGTTTTGGACGCCGGTGAGCAGTTCTTC. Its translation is CASSVVLDAGEQFF.

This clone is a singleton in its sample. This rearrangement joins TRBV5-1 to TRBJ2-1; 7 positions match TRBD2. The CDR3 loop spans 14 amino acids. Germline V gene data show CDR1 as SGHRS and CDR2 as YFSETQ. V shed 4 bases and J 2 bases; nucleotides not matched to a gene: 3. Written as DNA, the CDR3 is TGCGCCAGCAGCGCTAGCGGAGCCTACAATGAGCAGTTCTTC. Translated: CASSASGAYNEQFF.

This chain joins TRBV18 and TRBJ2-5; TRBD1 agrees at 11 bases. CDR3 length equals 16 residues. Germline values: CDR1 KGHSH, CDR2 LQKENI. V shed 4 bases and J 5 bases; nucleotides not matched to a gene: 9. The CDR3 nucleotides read TGTGCCAGCTCACTAAAGGACAGGGGGCCAGGGGAGACCCAGTACTTC. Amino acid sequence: CASSLKDRGPGETQYF.

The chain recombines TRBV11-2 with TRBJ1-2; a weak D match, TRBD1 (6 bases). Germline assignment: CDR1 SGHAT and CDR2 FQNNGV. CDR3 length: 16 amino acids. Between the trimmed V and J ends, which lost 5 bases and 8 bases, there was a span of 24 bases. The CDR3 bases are TGTGCCAGCAGCCTAGGCACCCGGCAGGACAGACAGGGCTACACCTTC. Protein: CASSLGTRQDRQGYTF.

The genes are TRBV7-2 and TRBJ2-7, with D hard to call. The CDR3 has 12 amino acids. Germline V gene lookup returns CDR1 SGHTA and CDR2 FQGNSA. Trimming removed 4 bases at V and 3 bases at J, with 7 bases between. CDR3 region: CASSSEFYEQYF. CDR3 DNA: TGTGCCAGCAGCTCCGAATTCTACGAGCAGTACTTC. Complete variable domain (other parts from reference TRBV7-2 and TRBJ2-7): GAGVSQSPSNKVTEKGKDVELRCDPISGHTALYWYRQSLGQGLEFLIYFQGNSAPDKSGLPSDRFSAERTGGSVSTLTIQRTQQEDSAVYLCASSSEFYEQYFGPGTRLTVT.

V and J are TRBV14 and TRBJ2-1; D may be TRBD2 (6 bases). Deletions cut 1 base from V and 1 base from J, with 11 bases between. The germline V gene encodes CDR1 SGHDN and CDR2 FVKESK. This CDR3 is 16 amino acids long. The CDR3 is CASSQVRGASYNEQFF. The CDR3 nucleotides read TGTGCCAGCAGCCAAGTCCGCGGGGCTTCCTACAATGAGCAGTTCTTC. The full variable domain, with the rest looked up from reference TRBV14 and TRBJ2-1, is EAGVTQFPSHSVIEKGQTVTLRCDPISGHDNLYWYRRVMGKEIKFLLHFVKESKQDESGMPNNRFLAERTGGTYSTLKVQPAELEDSGVYFCASSQVRGASYNEQFFGPGTRLTVL.